This T cell receptor (beta chain) was observed in a study of blood T cell repertoires in COVID-19. On the study more broadly: Both acute and convalescent COVID-19 samples were obtained from the United States, Italy and Spain. The analysed material was cDNA or gDNA that came from T cells, B-cell-depleted T cells, or PBMCs.

This CDR3 has 14 amino acids. J lost 4 bases, V lost 0 bases, and 6 bases had no gene match. CDR1 and CDR2 from the germline V gene are SQVTM and ANQGSEA. Authors' methods: Nucleated cell counts were estimated from reference gene primer amplification. The repertoire was sequenced with immunoSEQ multiplex PCR; TCRdb's copy has only in-frame clones and lacks some. V and J calls plus clone size are reproduced from that table; the DNA served to infer D and trimming. This repertoire shows fewer than 110,000 clones, around 92% found once; its top ten account for 5.7%. The receptor was isolated from a man in his fifties with active COVID-19. The genes are TRBV29-1 and TRBJ2-7, with 7 positions matching TRBD1. The source material was peripheral blood. The CDR3 DNA reads TGCAGCGTTGAAGATCCACAGGGGAGTTACGAGCAGTACTTC. It is translated as CSVEDPQGSYEQYF.